The source of this TCR beta chain is a study of T cell responses to AZD1222 COVID-19 vaccine. The protocol was immunoSEQ multiplex PCR, while the TCRdb copy is restricted to in-frame clones and leaves out a portion. This sample carries about 120,000 clones, 85% to 90% of them seen once, and the ten largest clones take approximately 3.5%. Germline CDR1 SGHTA, CDR2 FQGNSA. V was clipped by 6 bases and J by 1 base, with 12 bases between them. The CDR3 sequence is 15 residues long. The chain is built from TRBV7-2 and TRBJ2-2; tentatively, D is TRBD2 (5 bases). The sequenced sample was peripheral blood, obtained 28 days after the second AZD1222 dose. This TCR was sampled from an adult who received the AZD1222 COVID-19 vaccine. The CDR3 is CASRRAVMNTGELFF. The CDR3 nucleotides read TGTGCCAGCAGGCGGGCGGTTATGAACACCGGGGAGCTGTTTTTT.